The source of this T cell receptor (beta chain) is a study of control samples from healthy donors and cancer patients. Sequencing used immunoSEQ multiplex PCR; TCRdb keeps in-frame clones, though not all of them. The table records about 12,000 clones, around 92% of them present only once. Germline CDR1 reads KGHDR; CDR2 reads SFDVKD. Trimming shortened V by 5 bases and J by 6 bases, and 12 bases separated the two germline ends. The CDR3 runs 14 residues. The V and J genes are TRBV24-1 and TRBJ1-4; TRBD1 might be the D (6 bases). This clonotype was sampled from a man at least 80 years old with lung cancer. Sequences were obtained from PBMCs. CDR3 amino acids: CATSGKGDDEKLFF. The CDR3, as DNA: TGTGCCACCAGTGGTAAGGGGGACGATGAAAAACTGTTTTTT.